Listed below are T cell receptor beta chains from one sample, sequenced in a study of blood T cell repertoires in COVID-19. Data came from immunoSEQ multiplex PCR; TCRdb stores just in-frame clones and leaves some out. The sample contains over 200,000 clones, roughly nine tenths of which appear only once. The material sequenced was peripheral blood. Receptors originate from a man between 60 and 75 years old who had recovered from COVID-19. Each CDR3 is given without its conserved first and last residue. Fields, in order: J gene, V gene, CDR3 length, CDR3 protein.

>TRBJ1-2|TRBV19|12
ASSANQGLYGYT
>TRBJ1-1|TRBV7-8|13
ASSLLGAMNTEAF
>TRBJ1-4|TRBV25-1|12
ASSPVGGKEKLF
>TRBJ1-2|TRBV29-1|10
SVEEGAGGYT
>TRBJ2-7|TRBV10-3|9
AAAGNYEQY
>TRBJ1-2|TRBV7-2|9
ASSLYSGYT
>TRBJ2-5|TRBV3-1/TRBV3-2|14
ASSRRDRGLGETQY
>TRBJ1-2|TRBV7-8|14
ASSLAGGQGKGGYT
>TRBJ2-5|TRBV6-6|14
ASSYRRSGGQETQY
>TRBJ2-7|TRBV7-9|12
ASSLRDRLYEQY
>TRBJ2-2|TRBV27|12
ASSYPGNTGELF
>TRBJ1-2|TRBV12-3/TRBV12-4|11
ASTHSQGAGYT
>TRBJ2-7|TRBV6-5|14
ASSSPTSGGTYEQY
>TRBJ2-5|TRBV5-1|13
ASSLAFQGRETQY
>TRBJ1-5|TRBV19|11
ASRWDLNQPQH
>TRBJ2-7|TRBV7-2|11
ASSASVPYEQY
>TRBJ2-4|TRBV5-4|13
ASSYTTGLLGIQY
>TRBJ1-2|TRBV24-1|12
ATSDPRQGGGYT
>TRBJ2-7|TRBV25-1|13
ASSPGGQLSYEQY
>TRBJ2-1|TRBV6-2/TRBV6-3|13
ASSGGQGFNNEQF
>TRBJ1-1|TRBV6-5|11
ASSYSVNTEAF
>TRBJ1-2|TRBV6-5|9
ASSPGRNLT
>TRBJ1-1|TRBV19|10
ASGVGNTEAF
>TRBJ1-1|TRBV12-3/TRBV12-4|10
ASSLWATEAF
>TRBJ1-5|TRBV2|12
ASSQTFSNQPQH
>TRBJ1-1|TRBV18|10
ASSPSPAEAF
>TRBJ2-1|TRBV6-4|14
ASSDSSAGGYNEQF
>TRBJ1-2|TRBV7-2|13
ASSLDLGTNYGYT
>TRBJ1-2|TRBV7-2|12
ASSPYRRGEGYT
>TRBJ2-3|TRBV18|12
ASSPPAVTDTQY
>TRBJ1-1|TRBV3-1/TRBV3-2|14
ASSLGQGAIIPEAF
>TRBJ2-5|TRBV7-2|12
ASSLFRGRETQY
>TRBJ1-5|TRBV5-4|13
ASSFVPQSNQPQH
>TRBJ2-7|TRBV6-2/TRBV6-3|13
ASRPRTGTFYEQY
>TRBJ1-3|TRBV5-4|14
ASSWRTGAAGNTIY
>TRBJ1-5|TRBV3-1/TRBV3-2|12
ASSQEGHRLPQH
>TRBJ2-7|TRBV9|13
ASSSEGRGGDEQY
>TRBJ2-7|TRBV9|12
ASGASGGSYEQY
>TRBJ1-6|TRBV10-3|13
AIGGLDSYNSPLH
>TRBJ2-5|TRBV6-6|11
ASSPGGLETQY
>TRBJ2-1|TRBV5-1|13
ASSSPSGGFGEQF
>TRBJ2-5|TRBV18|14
ASSPSTGPRWETQY
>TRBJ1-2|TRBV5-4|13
ASTPDRGRMDGYT
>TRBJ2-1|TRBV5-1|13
ACRRLGQSYNEQF
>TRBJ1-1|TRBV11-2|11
ASSLDGYTEAF
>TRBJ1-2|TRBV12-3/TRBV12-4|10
ASSFRVGGYT
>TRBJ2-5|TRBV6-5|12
ASLRRGSQETQY
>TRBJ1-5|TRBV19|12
ASSIQGPSQPQH
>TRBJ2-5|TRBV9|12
ASSGRGAPGTQY
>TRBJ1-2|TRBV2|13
ASRPGGQGDQGYT
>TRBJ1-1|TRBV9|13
ASSVVGRGVTEAF
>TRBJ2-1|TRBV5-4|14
ASSPPGFLSYNEQF
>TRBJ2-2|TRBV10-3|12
ATQQGAGAGELF
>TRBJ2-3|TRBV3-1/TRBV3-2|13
ASSLRQRHTDTQY
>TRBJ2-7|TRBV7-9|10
ASSYNTYEQY
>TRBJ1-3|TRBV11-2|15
ASSLGARLTSGNTIY
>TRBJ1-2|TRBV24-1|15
ATSASREGYANYGYT
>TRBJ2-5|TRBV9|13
ASSVEEMSGGAQY
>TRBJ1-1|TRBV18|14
ASSQQRAGAGPEAF